This T cell receptor (beta chain) stems from a study of long-term antiretroviral therapy in people with HIV. The CDR3 consists of 15 residues. Deletions cut 3 bases from V and 0 bases from J, with 9 bases between. Germline-derived CDR1 and CDR2 are SGHRS and YFSETQ. Each donor provided at least one pre-ART PBMC sample and at least two post-ART PBMC samples. Investigators performed immunoSEQ version v3.0 at survey level. The protocol was immunoSEQ multiplex PCR, while the TCRdb copy is restricted to in-frame clones and leaves out a portion. The sample holds 25,000 to 35,000 clones, 95% seen once. V usage is TRBV5-1 and J usage is TRBJ2-2; D perhaps matches TRBD1 (6 bases). The sequencing used unsorted PBMCs, collected 5.3 years after starting antiretroviral therapy. This sequence originates from a man aged 25 to 45 with HIV. CDR3: CASSSGQPNTGELFF. CDR3 nucleotides: TGCGCCAGCAGCTCAGGACAGCCGAACACCGGGGAGCTGTTTTTT. Together with reference TRBV5-1 and TRBJ2-2, the CDR3 gives the full variable domain: KAGVTQTPRYLIKTRGQQVTLSCSPISGHRSVSWYQQTPGQGLQFLFEYFSETQRNKGNFPGRFSGRQFSNSRSEMNVSTLELGDSALYLCASSSGQPNTGELFFGEGSRLTVL.